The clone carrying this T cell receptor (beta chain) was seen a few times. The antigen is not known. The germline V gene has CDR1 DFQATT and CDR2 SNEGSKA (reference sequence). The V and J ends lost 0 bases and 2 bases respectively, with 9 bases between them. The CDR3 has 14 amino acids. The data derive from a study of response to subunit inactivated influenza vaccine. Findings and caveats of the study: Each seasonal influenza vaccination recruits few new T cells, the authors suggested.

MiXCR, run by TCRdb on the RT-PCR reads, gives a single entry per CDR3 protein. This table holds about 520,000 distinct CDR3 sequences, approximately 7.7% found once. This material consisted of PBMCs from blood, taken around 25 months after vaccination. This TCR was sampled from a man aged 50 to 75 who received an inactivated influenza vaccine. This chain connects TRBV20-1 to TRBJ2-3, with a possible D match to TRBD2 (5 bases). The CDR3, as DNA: TGCAGTGCTAGAGATCGGGATTCCACAGATACGCAGTATTTT. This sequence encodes CSARDRDSTDTQYF.